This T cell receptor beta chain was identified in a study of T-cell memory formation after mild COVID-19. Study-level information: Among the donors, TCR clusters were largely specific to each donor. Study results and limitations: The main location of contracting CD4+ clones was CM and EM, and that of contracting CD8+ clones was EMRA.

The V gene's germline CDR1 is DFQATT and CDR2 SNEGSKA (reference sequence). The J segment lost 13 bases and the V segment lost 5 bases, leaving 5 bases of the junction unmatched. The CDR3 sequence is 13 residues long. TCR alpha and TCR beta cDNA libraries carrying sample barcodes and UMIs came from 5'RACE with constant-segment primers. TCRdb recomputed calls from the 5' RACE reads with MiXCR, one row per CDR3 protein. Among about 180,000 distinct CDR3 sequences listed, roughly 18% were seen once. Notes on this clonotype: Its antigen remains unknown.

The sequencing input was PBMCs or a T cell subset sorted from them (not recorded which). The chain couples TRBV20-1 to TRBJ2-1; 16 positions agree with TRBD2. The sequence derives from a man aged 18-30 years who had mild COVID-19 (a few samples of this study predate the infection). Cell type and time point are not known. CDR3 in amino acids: CSASGTSGGAQFF. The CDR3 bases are TGCAGTGCTTCCGGGACTAGCGGGGGGGCTCAGTTCTTC.